This record covers a single T cell receptor beta chain. No antigen is known for it. As the sequencing template, cDNA was produced by extracting RNA and reverse transcribing it. Using immunoSEQ multiplex PCR, the repertoire was profiled, and TCRdb retains in-frame clones only, with some absent. This repertoire shows over 150,000 clones, 60% found once; its top ten account for approximately 15%. These data belong to a study of CD8+ T cells in alopecia areata. On the study more broadly: Scoring of severity for treated patients was based on percentage of affected scalp area.

The germline V gene has CDR1 GTSNPN and CDR2 SVGIG (reference sequence). V gave up 0 bases and J gave up 2 bases, with 17 bases separating them. This CDR3 spans 17 amino acids. Whole-study results and caveats: Tofacitinib produced a significant decrease in scalp clonality and in expanded CD8+ clones among the top 100. Clonality in lesional scalp, especially alopecia totalis/universalis, exceeded that of normal scalp. Sharing of TCR sequences between patients (possibly for HLA-related reasons) was less clear than in mice.

The treatment was: oral pan-JAK inhibitor, 5-10 mg twice daily. Sequencing used CD4+ T cells sorted from blood, obtained at week 24, from a patient treated with tofacitinib. This rearrangement joins TRBV30 to TRBJ2-1; unclear D gene. The clonotype was recovered from a human donor with alopecia areata. CDR3 sequence (DNA): TGTGCCTGGAGTGTACGTCGGACCCAAATTACCTACAATGAGCAGTTCTTC. Protein sequence: CAWSVRRTQITYNEQFF.